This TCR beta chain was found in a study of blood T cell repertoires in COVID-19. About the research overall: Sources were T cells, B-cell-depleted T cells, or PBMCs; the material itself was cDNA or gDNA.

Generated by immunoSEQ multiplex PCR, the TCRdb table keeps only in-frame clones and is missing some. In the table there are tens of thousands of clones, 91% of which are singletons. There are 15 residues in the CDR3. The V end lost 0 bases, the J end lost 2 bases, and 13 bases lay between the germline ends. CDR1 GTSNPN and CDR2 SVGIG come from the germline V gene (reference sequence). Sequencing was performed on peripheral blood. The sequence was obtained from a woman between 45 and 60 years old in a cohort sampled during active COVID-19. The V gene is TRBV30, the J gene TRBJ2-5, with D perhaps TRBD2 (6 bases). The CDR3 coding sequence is TGTGCCTGGAGTGTAAGGGGACTGGCACAAGAGACCCAGTACTTC. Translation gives CAWSVRGLAQETQYF.